The clone carrying this TCR beta chain was counted a few times. Its target is not known. V lost 2 bases and J lost 0; bases outside the gene matches: 5. This CDR3 is 16 amino acids long. From germline, CDR1 is SEHNR and CDR2 FQNEAQ (reference sequence). The TCR beta libraries were generated through quantitative 5'-RACE incorporating molecular barcodes. TCRdb called the 5' RACE reads again in MiXCR, with one record for every CDR3 protein. The sample consists of around 770,000 distinct CDR3 sequences, under 20% of them appearing once. This sample was included in a study of CD8 T cells in ankylosing spondylitis. General study results and limits: Both synovial fluid and blood in reactive arthritis had previously been reported to carry some motif variants. From matched ankylosing spondylitis synovial fluid, disease-linked clones were reportedly recovered at significantly enriched levels. About 8 highly homologous variants made up a TCR beta motif that seemed to typify ankylosing spondylitis blood.

This clonotype was sampled from a male donor with ankylosing spondylitis. Specimen: blood, either unsorted or a sorted T cell fraction (not recorded which). The chain couples TRBV7-9 to TRBJ1-1; 8 bases fit TRBD1. As DNA, the CDR3 is TGTGCCAGCAGCTTACTAGGACAGGGAATGAACACTGAAGCTTTCTTT. Protein sequence: CASSLLGQGMNTEAFF.